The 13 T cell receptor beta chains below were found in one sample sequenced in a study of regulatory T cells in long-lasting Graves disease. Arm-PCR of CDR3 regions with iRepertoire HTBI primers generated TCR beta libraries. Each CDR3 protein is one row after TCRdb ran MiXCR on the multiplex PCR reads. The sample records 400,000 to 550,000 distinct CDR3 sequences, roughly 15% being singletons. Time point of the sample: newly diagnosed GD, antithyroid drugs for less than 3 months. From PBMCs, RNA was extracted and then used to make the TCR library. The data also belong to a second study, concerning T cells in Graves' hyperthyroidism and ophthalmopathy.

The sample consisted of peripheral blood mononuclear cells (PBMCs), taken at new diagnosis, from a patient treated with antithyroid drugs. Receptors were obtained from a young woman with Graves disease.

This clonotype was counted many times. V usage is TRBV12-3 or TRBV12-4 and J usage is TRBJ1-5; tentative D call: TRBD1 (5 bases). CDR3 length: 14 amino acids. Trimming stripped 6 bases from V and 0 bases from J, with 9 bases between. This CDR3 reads CASRRGASNQPQHF. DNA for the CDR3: TGTGCCAGCAGGAGAGGGGCTAGCAATCAGCCCCAGCATTTT.

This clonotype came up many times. CDR3 DNA: TGTGCCAGCAGCCAAGCTAGTGGAGAGACCCAGTACTTC. This gives the protein CASSQASGETQYF. The chain combines TRBV3-1 with TRBJ2-5, with D unresolved. V lost 1 base and J lost 4, with 7 bases in between. The V gene's germline CDR1 is LGHDT and CDR2 YNNKEL (reference sequence). The CDR3 totals 13 residues.

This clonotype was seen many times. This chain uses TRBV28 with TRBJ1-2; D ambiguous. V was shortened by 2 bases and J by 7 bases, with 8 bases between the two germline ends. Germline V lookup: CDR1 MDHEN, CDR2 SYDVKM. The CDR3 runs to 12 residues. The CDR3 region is CASSLNLGGYTF. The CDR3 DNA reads TGTGCCAGCAGTTTAAATTTGGGTGGCTACACCTTC.

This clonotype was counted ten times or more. CDR3 residues: CASSPGGHDIQETQYF. The CDR3 DNA follows: TGTGCCAGCAGCCCCGGGGGCCATGACATCCAAGAGACCCAGTACTTC. V and J are TRBV27 and TRBJ2-5; possibly TRBD1 or TRBD2 for D (6 bases each). From germline, CDR1 is MNHEY and CDR2 SMNVEV (reference sequence). With 6 bases removed from V and 1 base from J, the gap between germline ends came to 18 bases. This CDR3 has 16 amino acids.

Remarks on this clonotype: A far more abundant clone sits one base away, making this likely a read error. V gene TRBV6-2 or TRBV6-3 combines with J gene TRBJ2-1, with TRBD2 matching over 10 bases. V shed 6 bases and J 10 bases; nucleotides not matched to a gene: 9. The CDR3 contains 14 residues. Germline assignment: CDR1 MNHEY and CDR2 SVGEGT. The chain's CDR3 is CASSVAGGPYEQFF. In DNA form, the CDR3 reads TGTGCCAGCAGCGTAGCGGGAGGCCCCTACGAGCAGTTCTTC.

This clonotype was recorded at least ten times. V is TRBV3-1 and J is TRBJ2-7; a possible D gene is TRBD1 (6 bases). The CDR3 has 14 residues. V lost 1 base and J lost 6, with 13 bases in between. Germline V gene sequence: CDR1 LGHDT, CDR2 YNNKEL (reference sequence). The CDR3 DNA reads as TGTGCCAGCAGCCAAGGTGGGATCAGGGGCGAGCAGTACTTC. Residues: CASSQGGIRGEQYF.

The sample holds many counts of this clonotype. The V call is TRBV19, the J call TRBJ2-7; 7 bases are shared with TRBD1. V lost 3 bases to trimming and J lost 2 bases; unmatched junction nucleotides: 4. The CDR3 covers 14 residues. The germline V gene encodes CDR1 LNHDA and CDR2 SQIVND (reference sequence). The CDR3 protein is CASSIAGTAYEQYF. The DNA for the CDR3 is TGTGCCAGTAGTATTGCCGGGACAGCCTACGAGCAGTACTTC.

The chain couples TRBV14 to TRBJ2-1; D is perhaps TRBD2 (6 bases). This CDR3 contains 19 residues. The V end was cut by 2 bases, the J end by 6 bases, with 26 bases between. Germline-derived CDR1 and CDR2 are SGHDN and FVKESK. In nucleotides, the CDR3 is TGTGCCAGCAGCCAATTAAGGTCCCTAGCGCCAGGGAGGTCCAATGAGCAGTTCTTC. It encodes CASSQLRSLAPGRSNEQFF.

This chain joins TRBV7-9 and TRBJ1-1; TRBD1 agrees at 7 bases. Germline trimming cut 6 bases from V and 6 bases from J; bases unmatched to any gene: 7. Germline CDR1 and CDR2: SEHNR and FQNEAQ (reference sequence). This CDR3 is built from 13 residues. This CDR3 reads CASSSRGRSEAFF. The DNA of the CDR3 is TGTGCCAGCAGTTCGAGGGGGCGGTCTGAAGCTTTCTTT.

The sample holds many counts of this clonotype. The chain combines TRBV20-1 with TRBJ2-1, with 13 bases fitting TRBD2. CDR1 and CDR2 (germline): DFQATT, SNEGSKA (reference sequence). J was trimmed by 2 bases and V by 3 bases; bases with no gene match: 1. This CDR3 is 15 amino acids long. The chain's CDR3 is CSASGTSGAYNEQFF. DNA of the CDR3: TGCAGTGCTAGTGGGACTAGCGGGGCCTACAATGAGCAGTTCTTC.

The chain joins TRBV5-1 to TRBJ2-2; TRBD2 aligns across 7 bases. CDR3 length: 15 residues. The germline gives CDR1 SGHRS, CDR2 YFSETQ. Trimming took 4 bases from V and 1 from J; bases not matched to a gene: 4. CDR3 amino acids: CASSPSSGNTGELFF. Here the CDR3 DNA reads TGCGCCAGCAGCCCGTCTAGCGGGAACACCGGGGAGCTGTTTTTT.

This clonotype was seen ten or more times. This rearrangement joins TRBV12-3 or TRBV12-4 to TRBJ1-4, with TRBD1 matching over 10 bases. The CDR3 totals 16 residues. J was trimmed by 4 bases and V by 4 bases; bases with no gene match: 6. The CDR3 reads CASSYKGTGVNEKLFF. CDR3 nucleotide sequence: TGTGCCAGCAGTTATAAAGGGACAGGGGTTAATGAAAAACTGTTTTTT.

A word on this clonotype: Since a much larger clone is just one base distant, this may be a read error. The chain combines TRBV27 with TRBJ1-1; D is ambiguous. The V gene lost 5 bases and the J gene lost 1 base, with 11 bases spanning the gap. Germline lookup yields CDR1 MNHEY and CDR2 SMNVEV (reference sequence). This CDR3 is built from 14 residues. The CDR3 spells CASSPLVRNTEAFF. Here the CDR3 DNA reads TGTGCCAGCAGTCCCTTAGTAAGGAACACTGAAGCTTTCTTT.